This TCR beta chain was retrieved from a study of vaccination effects on CD4 cells after COVID-19. TCRdb's copy holds only in-frame clones and misses some; the assay was immunoSEQ multiplex PCR. The table has about 69,000 clones, under 80% seen once. Expansion with viral peptide pools was applied to antigen-specific CD4+ T cells by the ViraFEST assay prior to sequencing. The culture ran for about 10 days, and then CD4+ T cells were isolated. Every participant took two doses of the BNT162b2 or mRNA-1273 vaccine. Cultures of about 2 million PBMC per well contained around 11 IU/ml IL-2 plus 10 ug/ml peptides. For this clone: Antigen specificity is unknown.

Study-level results: Cross-reaction with common cold coronaviruses was seen in only 1 of 255 vaccine-induced clones from healthy vaccinees.

This sequence was found in a human donor who received a COVID-19 vaccine. The sequencing used CD4+ T cells from PBMCs cultured with HCoV-OC43 spike peptides, collected after COVID-19 vaccination. Subset indicated: HCoV-OC43 spike overlapping peptide pool stimulation.

The CDR3 spells CASSPSGGRGGYTF. For the CDR3, the DNA is TGTGCCAGCAGCCCGTCCGGGGGAAGAGGCGGCTACACCTTC. V and J are TRBV14 and TRBJ1-2; tentatively, D is TRBD1 (5 bases). Trimming removed 4 bases from V and 8 bases from J, with 17 bases in between. The CDR3 is 14 amino acids. Germline loops: CDR1 SGHDN, CDR2 FVKESK.